Listed below are T cell receptor beta chains from one sample, sequenced in a study of CXCR3-negative and CXCR3-positive naive CD8 T cells. With the 5' RACE reads reprocessed, TCRdb shows one record per CDR3 protein and no DNA. The listing records 92,000 or so distinct CDR3 sequences. Input material: naive CXCR3- CD8+ T cells from blood. The receptors come from a human donor in good health. Some clones in this sample may be carry-over from other donors' samples. CDR3s include the opening cysteine and the closing phenylalanine or tryptophan.

J gene | V gene | CDR3 length | CDR3 protein
TRBJ2-2 | TRBV29-1 | 17 | CSVRTSGWVVDTGELFF
TRBJ2-1 | TRBV29-1 | 13 | CSVVRATYNEQFF
TRBJ2-7 | TRBV19 | 13 | CASSAAGGYEQYF
TRBJ2-7 | TRBV4-1 | 14 | CASSQERGTYEQYF
TRBJ2-5 | TRBV5-4 | 14 | CASSLRQQRETQYF
TRBJ1-1 | TRBV7-3 | 15 | CASSAQQGLLTEAFF
TRBJ2-5 | TRBV28 | 13 | CASSLEGMETQYF
TRBJ2-2 | TRBV6-6 | 19 | CASINPQEAGGGDHGELFF
TRBJ1-5 | TRBV5-1 | 16 | CASSPTGGYSNQPQHF
TRBJ1-1 | TRBV20-1 | 12 | CSASRGDTEAFF
TRBJ1-2 | TRBV4-1 | 15 | CASRPERGRGYGYTF
TRBJ1-2 | TRBV7-9 | 14 | CASSLPSTNYGYTF
TRBJ1-2 | TRBV27 | 15 | CASSFLGQGAQGYTF
TRBJ2-3 | TRBV7-9 | 16 | CASTGLAGGRTDTQYF
TRBJ1-1 | TRBV7-9 | 14 | CASIRAGEYTEAFF
TRBJ2-7 | TRBV29-1 | 15 | CSVTHRGHSSYEQYF
TRBJ2-4 | TRBV20-1 | 14 | CSASAISGTVLQYF
TRBJ2-1 | TRBV4-1 | 14 | CASSQAVVMLEQFF
TRBJ1-4 | TRBV5-1 | 14 | CASSLEQGYEKLFF
TRBJ2-7 | TRBV5-1 | 15 | CASSLDRGVPYEQYF
TRBJ2-1 | TRBV7-2 | 15 | CASSSYEDSYNEQFF
TRBJ2-1 | TRBV12-3/TRBV12-4 | 13 | CASSPTGVNEQFF
TRBJ1-1 | TRBV5-1 | 13 | CASSEDRFSEAFF
TRBJ2-5 | TRBV6-5 | 14 | CASSWTSGQETQYF
TRBJ2-2 | TRBV29-1 | 12 | CSVEFVVGELFF